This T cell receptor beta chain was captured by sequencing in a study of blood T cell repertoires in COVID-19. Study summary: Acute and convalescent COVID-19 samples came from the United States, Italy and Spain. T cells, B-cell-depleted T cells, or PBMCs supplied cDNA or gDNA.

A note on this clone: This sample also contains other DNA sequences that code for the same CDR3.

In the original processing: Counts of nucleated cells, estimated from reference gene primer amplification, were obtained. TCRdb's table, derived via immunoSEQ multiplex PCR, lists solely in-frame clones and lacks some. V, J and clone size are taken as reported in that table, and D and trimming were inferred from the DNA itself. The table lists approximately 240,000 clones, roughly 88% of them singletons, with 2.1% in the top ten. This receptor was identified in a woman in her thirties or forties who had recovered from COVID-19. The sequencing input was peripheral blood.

CDR3 sequence (DNA): TGTGCCAGTAGTGCGCGATCTGGAAACACCATATATTTT. This gives the protein CASSARSGNTIYF. The rearrangement uses TRBV19 and TRBJ1-3; D gene ambiguous. V gave up 5 bases and J gave up 1 base, with 6 bases separating them. The germline V gene encodes CDR1 LNHDA and CDR2 SQIVND (reference sequence). This CDR3 spans 13 amino acids.